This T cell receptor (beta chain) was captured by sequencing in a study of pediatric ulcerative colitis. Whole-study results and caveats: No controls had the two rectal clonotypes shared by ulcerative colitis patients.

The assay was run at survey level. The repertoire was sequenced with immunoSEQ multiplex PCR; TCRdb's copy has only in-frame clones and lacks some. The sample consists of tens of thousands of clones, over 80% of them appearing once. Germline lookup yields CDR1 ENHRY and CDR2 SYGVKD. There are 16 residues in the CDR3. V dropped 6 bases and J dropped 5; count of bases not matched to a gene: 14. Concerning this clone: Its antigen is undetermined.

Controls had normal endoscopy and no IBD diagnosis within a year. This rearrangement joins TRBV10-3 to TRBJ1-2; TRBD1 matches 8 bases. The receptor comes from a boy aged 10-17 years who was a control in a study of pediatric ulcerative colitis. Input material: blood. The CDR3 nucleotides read TGTGCCATCAGGGGACAGGCTCCTTTTCTCGGGTATGGCTACACCTTC. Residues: CAIRGQAPFLGYGYTF.